This TCR beta chain was identified in a study of metastatic and nonmetastatic thyroid tumors (dated by TCRdb to about 2020). In the study overall: The researchers compared repertoires between peripheral blood samples and tumor or nodule tissue samples from patients with malignant or benign thyroid disease.

Points on this clone: What this receptor recognizes is not known. No base quality information exists; no much larger clone differs at one position.

Before undergoing thyroid surgery, none of the patients had been given any kind of treatment. Patient clinical samples collected from the early 2010s to the late 2010s were retrospectively analysed using T-cell receptor beta sequencing. The paper as a whole reports these results and caveats: In both blood and tumor samples, TCR beta diversity was reported to be significantly higher in malignant tumors than in benign nodules.

To prepare the library, PCR was applied. Reads for this sample came from an Illumina HiSeq 4000. High-throughput sequencing was used to profile the CDR3 region of the TCR beta-chain in every patient. On the authors' methods: CDR3 differences across clinicopathological groups were used to build a classifier for discriminating distant-metastatic papillary thyroid cancer patients. To measure repertoire diversity the researchers used the Shannon index, while the Morisita-Horn index served to gauge how similar the tumor and blood repertoires were. Using fastp trimming at Q25 and MiXCR clonotype assembly, TCRdb reanalyzed the public sequencing data and kept in-frame beta chains. The V and J calls reflect TCRdb's pipeline rather than the authors' work. The sample has around 14,000 clones on record, roughly a quarter of them singletons. 8% of the sample goes to the ten largest clones. V drops 4 bases and J drops 5 bases, leaving 12 bases in between. The germline V gene sets CDR1 to SNHLY and CDR2 to FYNNEI. The cysteine opens and the phenylalanine closes a CDR3 of 14 amino acids. Only the CDR3 portion is preserved as DNA: 42 bases, with reading frame beginning at the first base.

The sample consisted of blood. This clonotype was obtained from a female donor with papillary thyroid cancer or a benign thyroid nodule (not recorded which). Some clones in this sample may be carry-over from other donors' samples. The V and J genes are TRBV2 and TRBJ1-5; no D gene is confidently identified. The CDR3 loop reads CASSVIAIHQPQHF. The nucleotide sequence reads TGTGCCAGCAGTGTCATAGCAATTCATCAGCCCCAGCATTTT. The CDR3, completed at both ends by the reference TRBV2 and TRBJ1-5 genes, gives the full variable domain EPEVTQTPSHQVTQMGQEVILRCVPISNHLYFYWYRQILGQKVEFLVSFYNNEISEKSEIFDDQFSVERPDGSNFTLKIRSTKLEDSAMYFCASSVIAIHQPQHFGDGTRLSIL.